A selection of T cell receptor beta chains follows, all from one sample in a study of T cell responses to AZD1222 COVID-19 vaccine. The data were produced by immunoSEQ multiplex PCR, yet TCRdb's version contains in-frame clones alone and is incomplete. This sample carries over 110,000 clones, about nine tenths of them seen once, and the ten largest clones take under 2%. Source: peripheral blood, taken 28 days after the second AZD1222 dose. The receptors were sampled from an adult who received the AZD1222 COVID-19 vaccine. Both conserved end residues are part of each CDR3. The order of the fields is clone size, J gene, CDR3 length, V gene, D gene, CDR3 protein, CDR3 DNA. D genes are given only for firm matches. Not all rows give a size; the values are once, few, many and, for expanded clones, a class.

abundance: .
j_gene: TRBJ1-1
len: 15
v_gene: TRBV24-1
d_gene: .
CDR3aa: CATSDSQGMNTEAFF
CDR3nt: TGTGCCACCAGTGATTCGCAGGGAATGAACACTGAGGCTTTCTTT

abundance: few
j_gene: TRBJ1-2
len: 15
v_gene: TRBV3-1/TRBV3-2
d_gene: TRBD1
CDR3aa: CASSRTDREGYGYTF
CDR3nt: TGTGCCAGCAGCCGCACAGACAGGGAGGGGTATGGCTACACCTTC

abundance: .
j_gene: TRBJ1-4
len: 11
v_gene: TRBV29-1
d_gene: TRBD1
CDR3aa: CSVEVGQGLFF
CDR3nt: TGCAGCGTTGAGGTGGGACAGGGGCTGTTTTTT

abundance: .
j_gene: TRBJ2-1
len: 12
v_gene: TRBV10-3
d_gene: TRBD2
CDR3aa: CAISGGDNEQFF
CDR3nt: TGTGCTATATCGGGGGGGGACAATGAGCAGTTCTTC

abundance: .
j_gene: TRBJ2-2
len: 15
v_gene: TRBV29-1
d_gene: TRBD2
CDR3aa: CSVVSGGGITGELFF
CDR3nt: TGCAGCGTTGTCTCCGGGGGGGGAATCACCGGGGAGCTGTTTTTT

abundance: .
j_gene: TRBJ1-5
len: 15
v_gene: TRBV5-1
d_gene: TRBD1
CDR3aa: CASSLDGQGNQPQHF
CDR3nt: TGCGCCAGCAGCTTGGATGGACAGGGCAATCAGCCCCAGCATTTT

abundance: .
j_gene: TRBJ1-5
len: 14
v_gene: TRBV2
d_gene: .
CDR3aa: CASSAVSYNQPQHF
CDR3nt: TGTGCCAGCAGTGCCGTCAGCTACAATCAGCCCCAGCATTTT

abundance: .
j_gene: TRBJ1-2
len: 16
v_gene: TRBV29-1
d_gene: .
CDR3aa: CSVGPGQGVEAYGYTF
CDR3nt: .

abundance: .
j_gene: TRBJ1-4
len: 17
v_gene: TRBV25-1
d_gene: .
CDR3aa: CASSEGHGRRTNEKLFF
CDR3nt: TGTGCCAGCAGTGAAGGCCACGGCAGAAGAACTAATGAAAAACTGTTTTTT

abundance: .
j_gene: TRBJ1-2
len: 15
v_gene: TRBV5-1
d_gene: TRBD1
CDR3aa: CASSSDSGGSYGYTF
CDR3nt: TGCGCCAGCAGCTCCGATTCAGGGGGAAGCTATGGCTACACCTTC

abundance: few
j_gene: TRBJ2-1
len: 13
v_gene: TRBV18
d_gene: .
CDR3aa: CASGTSQGNEQFF
CDR3nt: TGTGCCAGCGGAACATCCCAAGGGAATGAGCAGTTCTTC

abundance: .
j_gene: TRBJ1-4
len: 17
v_gene: TRBV9
d_gene: .
CDR3aa: CASSAAAGGTGNEKLFF
CDR3nt: TGTGCCAGCAGCGCCGCGGCGGGGGGGACGGGAAATGAAAAACTGTTTTTT

abundance: .
j_gene: TRBJ2-6
len: 16
v_gene: TRBV11-2
d_gene: .
CDR3aa: CASSLEILSGANVLTF
CDR3nt: TGTGCCAGCAGCTTAGAGATCCTCTCTGGGGCCAACGTCCTGACTTTC

abundance: .
j_gene: TRBJ1-2
len: 16
v_gene: TRBV7-2
d_gene: TRBD1
CDR3aa: CASSLPRTGGNDGYTF
CDR3nt: TGTGCCAGCAGCTTACCCCGGACAGGGGGAAATGATGGCTACACCTTC

abundance: .
j_gene: TRBJ2-3
len: 15
v_gene: TRBV29-1
d_gene: .
CDR3aa: CSVQHRQGGTDTQYF
CDR3nt: TGCAGCGTACAACATCGGCAGGGTGGCACAGATACGCAGTATTTT

abundance: .
j_gene: TRBJ2-1
len: 15
v_gene: TRBV6-5
d_gene: TRBD2
CDR3aa: CASRGGVAGDNEQFF
CDR3nt: TGTGCCAGCAGGGGGGGGGTAGCGGGAGATAATGAGCAGTTCTTC

abundance: few
j_gene: TRBJ2-6
len: 18
v_gene: TRBV2
d_gene: .
CDR3aa: CASSVGSHDISGANVLTF
CDR3nt: TGTGCCAGCAGTGTAGGTAGCCATGATATCTCTGGGGCCAACGTCCTGACTTTC

abundance: .
j_gene: TRBJ2-1
len: 16
v_gene: TRBV19
d_gene: TRBD2
CDR3aa: CASRTSAGDRWNEQFF
CDR3nt: TGTGCCAGTAGGACCTCTGCGGGGGATCGGTGGAATGAGCAGTTCTTC